Shown below are 27 T cell receptor beta chains from a single sample sequenced in a study of siplizumab effects on memory and regulatory T cells. Profiling relied on immunoSEQ multiplex PCR, and the TCRdb table lists in-frame clones only, not all of them. This table holds roughly 56,000 clones, approximately 95% found once. Sample: CD8+ T cells sorted from blood. The origin of the receptors is a human donor in good health.

V and J are TRBV2 and TRBJ2-7; 10 nucleotides align to TRBD1. Per the germline V gene, CDR1 is SNHLY and CDR2 is FYNNEI. CDR3 length equals 16 residues. The V gene end was trimmed by 5 bases and the J gene end by 3 bases; junction bases not matched to a gene: 10. CDR3 sequence: CASSKTSGQGNYEQYF. Written as DNA, the CDR3 is TGTGCCAGCAGTAAAACTTCGGGACAGGGGAACTACGAGCAGTACTTC.

For this clone: Other DNA sequences in this sample translate to the same CDR3. CDR3 DNA sequence: TGTGCCATCAGTGACCCAGGGTACGGCTATGGCTACACCTTC. Translated: CAISDPGYGYGYTF. The V gene is TRBV10-3, the J gene TRBJ1-2; TRBD1 might be the D (5 bases). The germline V gene has CDR1 ENHRY and CDR2 SYGVKD. This CDR3 has 14 amino acids. V was clipped by 3 bases and J by 4 bases, with 12 bases between them.

The rearrangement joins TRBV11-3 to TRBJ2-1; 11 bases line up with TRBD1. The junction had 3 bases not matched to a gene; V was cut back by 2 bases and J by 3 bases. The CDR3 loop spans 16 amino acids. Germline V lookup: CDR1 SGHNT, CDR2 YENEEA. The CDR3: CASSLRGQGDYNEQFF. CDR3 nucleotide sequence: TGTGCCAGCAGCTTACGGGGACAGGGGGACTACAATGAGCAGTTCTTC.

The chain uses TRBV28 and TRBJ2-7, with D uncertain. The ends were cut back, 2 bases at V and 2 bases at J, with 10 bases in the middle. Germline V gene lookup returns CDR1 MDHEN and CDR2 SYDVKM. The CDR3 runs to 14 residues. CDR3 amino acids: CASSLREVAYEQYF. As DNA, the CDR3 is TGTGCCAGCAGTTTAAGGGAAGTAGCCTACGAGCAGTACTTC.

The CDR3 DNA follows: TGTGCCAGCAGTTACGGAGGGAATGAGCAGTTCTTC. Amino acid sequence: CASSYGGNEQFF. The chain has TRBV6-5 and TRBJ2-1, with a weak D call TRBD2 (6 bases). In germline, CDR1 is MNHEY, CDR2 SVGAGI. V shed 2 bases and J shed 7 bases, with 6 bases lying between them. The CDR3 is 12 amino acids.

The J gene is TRBJ2-7, the V gene TRBV2; possibly TRBD1 for D (6 bases). Trimming cost V 8 bases and J 5 bases, with 10 bases left between them. The V gene's germline CDR1 is SNHLY and CDR2 FYNNEI. The CDR3 covers 11 residues. CDR3: CASSTGNEQYF. The DNA for the CDR3 is TGTGCCAGCTCAACAGGGAACGAGCAGTACTTC.

The J gene is TRBJ2-2, the V gene TRBV5-5, with D unclear. Trimming left V 3 bases short and J 7 bases short, with 16 bases between. The CDR3 loop spans 15 amino acids. Germline lookup yields CDR1 SGHKS and CDR2 YYEKEE (reference sequence). CDR3 DNA sequence: TGTGCCAGCAGCTCCGACTGGGGATTCGGCGGGGAGCTGTTTTTT. It encodes CASSSDWGFGGELFF.

CDR3 amino acids: CASSGDRGPLANYGYTF. CDR3 bases: TGTGCCAGCAGCGGCGACAGGGGACCCCTAGCTAACTATGGCTACACCTTC. The chain combines TRBV9 with TRBJ1-2, with TRBD1 identical over 8 bases. The CDR3 contains 17 residues. From germline, CDR1 is SGDLS and CDR2 YYNGEE. V was clipped by 3 bases and J by 0 bases; unmatched bases: 10.

The V gene is TRBV6-5, the J gene TRBJ2-2; tentatively, D is TRBD2 (5 bases). Germline-derived CDR1 and CDR2 are MNHEY and SVGAGI. This CDR3 spans 15 amino acids. Trimming stripped 6 bases from V and 0 bases from J, with 11 bases between. CDR3 coding DNA: TGTGCCAGCAGCCTCGACGGGACGAACACCGGGGAGCTGTTTTTT. It is translated as CASSLDGTNTGELFF.

This rearrangement joins TRBV5-6 to TRBJ2-7, with 8 bases aligning to TRBD2. V shed 4 bases and J 5 bases; nucleotides not matched to a gene: 5. There are 13 residues in the CDR3. Looked up from germline, CDR1 is SGHDT and CDR2 is YYEEEE. CDR3 DNA: TGTGCCAGCAGCCCGGGGGGGCGGAACGAGCAGTACTTC. It codes for CASSPGGRNEQYF.

For the CDR3, the DNA is TGTGCCAGCAGCTCTGAGGGACTAGCGGGAGAGGTTGATACGCAGTATTTT. It is translated as CASSSEGLAGEVDTQYF. The chain carries TRBV7-9 and TRBJ2-3; TRBD2 matches at 14 bases. V lost 4 bases to trimming and J lost 6 bases; unmatched junction nucleotides: 9. Germline CDR1 reads SEHNR; CDR2 reads FQNEAQ (reference sequence). The CDR3 covers 17 residues.

The genes are TRBV5-1 and TRBJ2-1; 14 bases map to TRBD2. CDR1 is SGHRS and CDR2 is YFSETQ in the germline V gene. CDR3 length: 17 residues. J gave up 2 bases and V 0 bases, and 1 base lay outside the gene matches. In DNA, the CDR3 is TGCGCCAGCAGCTTGGGACTAGCGGGAGGGGCCTACAATGAGCAGTTCTTC. Translation gives CASSLGLAGGAYNEQFF.

This chain connects TRBV11-3 to TRBJ2-7, with 8 bases that match TRBD1. The V segment lost 2 bases and the J segment 3 bases; nucleotides outside the gene matches: 9. The CDR3 is 16 residues long. The germline V gene encodes CDR1 SGHNT and CDR2 YENEEA. The CDR3 loop is CASSLHPLDRDYEQYF. CDR3 DNA: TGTGCCAGCAGCTTACACCCCTTGGACAGGGACTACGAGCAGTACTTC.

This clone was found once. The chain joins TRBV9 to TRBJ1-3, with D unclear. The CDR3 runs to 14 residues. The V end lost 0 bases, the J end lost 0 bases, and 4 bases lay between the germline ends. Germline V gene lookup returns CDR1 SGDLS and CDR2 YYNGEE. The CDR3 protein is CASSVADSGNTIYF. CDR3 nucleotide sequence: TGTGCCAGCAGCGTAGCAGACTCTGGAAACACCATATATTTT. The full variable domain, in which reference TRBV9 and TRBJ1-3 provide the parts outside the CDR3, is DSGVTQTPKHLITATGQRVTLRCSPRSGDLSVYWYQQSLDQGLQFLIQYYNGEERAKGNILERFSAQQFPDLHSELNLSSLELGDSALYFCASSVADSGNTIYFGEGSWLTVV.

V is TRBV6-1 and J is TRBJ1-1, with D tentatively TRBD1 (6 bases). The CDR3 consists of 15 residues. Germline CDR1 reads MNHNS; CDR2 reads SASEGT. The V end was cut by 7 bases, the J end by 1 base, with 16 bases between. The CDR3, as DNA: TGTGCCAGCACAGGGGACCGAGGGGGGAACACTGAAGCTTTCTTT. It specifies CASTGDRGGNTEAFF.

The V gene is TRBV27, the J gene TRBJ2-7; 9 bases line up with TRBD1. Looked up from germline, CDR1 is MNHEY and CDR2 is SMNVEV (reference sequence). The CDR3 has 14 residues. Losses at the gene ends were 2 bases for V and 3 bases for J; bases not matched to a gene: 2. CDR3 sequence reads: CASSLGQGIYEQYF. The CDR3 coding sequence is TGTGCCAGCAGTTTAGGACAGGGGATCTACGAGCAGTACTTC.

The gene calls are TRBV6-1 and TRBJ2-2; TRBD1 agrees at 9 bases. Germline V gene data show CDR1 as MNHNS and CDR2 as SASEGT. This CDR3 contains 15 residues. J lost 5 bases, V lost 6 bases, and 7 bases had no gene match. CDR3 region: CASRGDRALTGELFF. In nucleotides, the CDR3 is TGTGCCAGCAGGGGGGACAGGGCCTTAACCGGGGAGCTGTTTTTT.

The chain recombines TRBV4-1 with TRBJ2-7; TRBD1 agrees at 11 bases. Germline V gene sequence: CDR1 MGHRA, CDR2 YSYEKL. The CDR3 runs 13 residues. Trimming cost V 4 bases and J 6 bases; bases outside gene matches: 2. The CDR3 DNA reads TGCGCCAGCAGCCCGGGACAGGGGGGCGAGCAGTACTTC. Translating gives CASSPGQGGEQYF.

This clone was observed once. The rearrangement uses TRBV7-9 and TRBJ2-1; a possible D gene is TRBD2 (5 bases). Germline CDR1 and CDR2: SEHNR and FQNEAQ (reference sequence). Trimming took off 1 base at V and 4 bases at J, with 8 bases between the two ends. This CDR3 spans 14 amino acids. This CDR3 is CASSLDAGYNEQFF. The CDR3 DNA follows: TGTGCCAGCAGCTTAGACGCGGGTTACAATGAGCAGTTCTTC.

V is TRBV7-2 and J is TRBJ2-2, with D perhaps TRBD2 (5 bases). Trimming cost V 3 bases and J 1 base, with 21 bases left between them. This CDR3 spans 19 amino acids. The germline gives CDR1 SGHTA, CDR2 FQGNSA. The CDR3 coding sequence is TGTGCCAGCAGCTTGCCACTCGGAGCGGTTTGGGGGAACACCGGGGAGCTGTTTTTT. Encoded protein: CASSLPLGAVWGNTGELFF.

This clone was seen once. The chain joins TRBV14 to TRBJ1-1, with D possibly being TRBD1 (5 bases). The V end lost 4 bases, the J end lost 8 bases, and 14 bases lay between the germline ends. This CDR3 has 13 residues. Germline lookup yields CDR1 SGHDN and CDR2 FVKESK. CDR3 sequence: CASSPSLGAEAFF. CDR3 nucleotides: TGTGCCAGCAGCCCAAGTTTAGGGGCAGAAGCTTTCTTT.

A remark on this clone: The same CDR3 can be traced to other DNA sequences in this sample. This rearrangement joins TRBV9 to TRBJ2-7, with a possible D match to TRBD1 (5 bases). Trimming took 0 bases from V and 1 from J, leaving 8 bases between them. The germline gives CDR1 SGDLS, CDR2 YYNGEE. CDR3 length: 14 amino acids. CDR3 nucleotides: TGTGCCAGCAGCGTAGGGTCAGGGTCCTACGAGCAGTACTTC. This sequence encodes CASSVGSGSYEQYF.

The chain has TRBV15 and TRBJ2-4; perhaps TRBD2 as D (10 bases). The V end lost 3 bases, the J end lost 2 bases, and 29 bases lay between the germline ends. This CDR3 is built from 21 residues. Germline values: CDR1 LNHNV, CDR2 YYDKDF (reference sequence). CDR3 loop: CATSRTGGRPSGRAPKNIQYF. CDR3 DNA sequence: TGTGCCACCAGCAGGACAGGGGGTAGACCCAGCGGGAGGGCCCCCAAAAACATTCAGTACTTC.

The V gene is TRBV19, the J gene TRBJ2-5; D not certain. The CDR3 is 13 residues long. Germline assignment: CDR1 LNHDA and CDR2 SQIVND (reference sequence). V dropped 4 bases and J dropped 3 bases, with 9 bases sitting between them. CDR3: CASSNGLEETQYF. Here the CDR3 DNA reads TGTGCCAGTAGTAACGGCTTGGAAGAGACCCAGTACTTC.

The rearrangement joins TRBV29-1 to TRBJ1-2; D may be TRBD1 (5 bases). In germline, CDR1 is SQVTM, CDR2 ANQGSEA. The CDR3 runs to 14 residues. Trimming left V 0 bases short and J 5 bases short, with 13 bases between. The CDR3 protein is CSVEEDSFRYGYTF. The CDR3 nucleotides are TGCAGCGTTGAAGAAGACAGTTTTAGGTATGGCTACACCTTC.

The chain couples TRBV28 to TRBJ2-1; the D call may be TRBD1 or TRBD2 (5 bases each). V dropped 5 bases and J dropped 3 bases, with 17 bases sitting between them. The CDR3 spans 16 residues. Germline V gene lookup returns CDR1 MDHEN and CDR2 SYDVKM. The DNA of the CDR3 is TGTGCCAGCAGTCCCGTTGGGGCGGGTAACTACAATGAGCAGTTCTTC. It codes for CASSPVGAGNYNEQFF.

This chain connects TRBV5-6 to TRBJ2-7, with D tentatively TRBD1 or TRBD2 (5 bases each). Between the trimmed V and J ends, which lost 0 bases and 4 bases, there was a span of 11 bases. CDR1 and CDR2 (germline): SGHDT, YYEEEE. The CDR3 totals 14 residues. CDR3 in amino acids: CASSLAGDGYEQYF. CDR3 in DNA: TGTGCCAGCAGCTTGGCTGGGGACGGGTACGAGCAGTACTTC.